Shown below are 22 T cell receptor beta chains from a single sample sequenced in a study of blood T cell repertoires in COVID-19. Data came from immunoSEQ multiplex PCR; TCRdb stores just in-frame clones and leaves some out. The sample holds under 300,000 clones, more than 80% seen once. The specimen was PBMCs or T cells enriched from blood (not recorded which). The receptors were gathered from a young woman who had recovered from COVID-19.

Concerning this clone: Sequence at one end of the junction differs from germline and may be a read error. The chain couples TRBV10-2 to TRBJ1-2; a weak D match, TRBD1 (5 bases). The germline V gene has CDR1 WSHSY and CDR2 SAAADI. This CDR3 has 14 amino acids. CDR3 sequence: CASNEVGGLDGYTF. CDR3 DNA sequence: TGCGCCAGCAATGAGGTGGGGGGGTTGGATGGCTACACCTTC.

DNA for the CDR3: TGTGCCAGCAGTGAGGACAGGGGGCCCCCGAACACCGGGGAGCTGTTTTTT. Translation gives CASSEDRGPPNTGELFF. J is TRBJ2-2 and V is TRBV28; TRBD1 matches 11 bases. J lost 0 bases, V lost 5 bases, and 5 bases had no gene match. The CDR3 has 17 residues. CDR1 MDHEN and CDR2 SYDVKM come from the germline V gene.

The V gene is TRBV5-1, the J gene TRBJ2-3; D may be TRBD1 (6 bases). The CDR3 length is 14 residues. Per the germline V gene, CDR1 is SGHRS and CDR2 is YFSETQ. Trimming removed 0 bases at V and 6 bases at J, with 11 bases between. The CDR3 region has the DNA TGCGCCAGCAGCTTGGGACAGGTACCGGATACGCAGTATTTT. Amino acids: CASSLGQVPDTQYF.

The genes are TRBV7-9 and TRBJ2-2; 9 nucleotides match TRBD1. CDR3 length: 15 amino acids. In germline, CDR1 is SEHNR, CDR2 FQNEAQ (reference sequence). With 7 bases clipped from V and 5 bases from J, the junction kept 8 bases outside the gene matches. CDR3 residues: CASTPGQGETGELFF. CDR3 sequence (DNA): TGTGCCAGCACGCCGGGACAGGGAGAAACCGGGGAGCTGTTTTTT.

The chain combines TRBV6-1 with TRBJ2-1; perhaps TRBD2 as D (5 bases). This CDR3 comprises 13 residues. CDR1 and CDR2 from the germline V gene are MNHNS and SASEGT. V was shortened by 1 base and J by 8 bases, with 9 bases between the two germline ends. Written as DNA, the CDR3 is TGTGCCAGCAGTGAAGACGGGGTCGATGAGCAGTTCTTC. It codes for CASSEDGVDEQFF.

In this sample, this clone turned up once. The chain is built from TRBV3-1 (or the pseudogene TRBV3-2) and TRBJ2-7; 7 bases map to TRBD2. CDR1 LGHDT and CDR2 YNNKEL come from the germline V gene (reference sequence). There are 15 residues in the CDR3. After removal of 4 bases from V and 5 bases from J, the junction contained 11 bases not matched to a gene. CDR3 amino acids: CASSPRRGVAHEQYF. CDR3 DNA sequence: TGTGCCAGCAGCCCCCGTCGGGGGGTGGCCCACGAGCAGTACTTC.

The CDR3 region is CASSPGLAGAFSTDTQYF. The CDR3 bases are TGCGCCAGCAGCCCGGGACTAGCGGGGGCTTTTAGCACAGATACGCAGTATTTT. V gene TRBV5-1 combines with J gene TRBJ2-3; 14 bases line up with TRBD2. The CDR3 has 18 residues. CDR1 and CDR2 from the germline V gene are SGHRS and YFSETQ. V was pared by 4 bases and J by 0 bases, with 7 bases of the junction left unmatched.

The chain uses TRBV5-1 and TRBJ2-5, with D perhaps matching TRBD1 (5 bases). The CDR3 has 13 residues. Germline V gives CDR1 SGHRS, CDR2 YFSETQ. V lost 0 bases and J 3 bases, leaving 6 bases between the germline ends. CDR3 sequence reads: CASSLVREETQYF. CDR3 coding DNA: TGCGCCAGCAGCTTGGTCAGGGAAGAGACCCAGTACTTC.

The chain joins TRBV5-4 to TRBJ2-5; D gene ambiguous. Germline CDR1 reads SGHNT; CDR2 reads YYREEE (reference sequence). V lost 0 bases and J lost 0, with 6 bases in between. The CDR3 runs 14 residues. CDR3 nucleotide sequence: TGTGCCAGCAGCTTGGTGCCAGACCAAGAGACCCAGTACTTC. Residues: CASSLVPDQETQYF. Variable domain in full (rest from reference TRBV5-4 and TRBJ2-5): ETGVTQSPTHLIKTRGQQVTLRCSSQSGHNTVSWYQQALGQGPQFIFQYYREEENGRGNFPPRFSGLQFPNYSSELNVNALELDDSALYLCASSLVPDQETQYFGPGTRLLVL.

The V gene is TRBV7-9, the J gene TRBJ1-1; D possibly corresponds to TRBD1 (6 bases). With 7 bases removed from V and 1 base from J, the gap between germline ends came to 16 bases. The CDR3 spans 15 residues. Germline CDR1 is SEHNR and CDR2 is FQNEAQ (reference sequence). This CDR3 is CASITGTVGNTEAFF. The CDR3 region has the DNA TGTGCCAGCATCACAGGGACCGTTGGGAACACTGAAGCTTTCTTT.

This chain joins TRBV5-6 and TRBJ2-7; weak D call: TRBD2 (7 bases). CDR3 length: 15 residues. The germline V and J ends were trimmed by 4 bases and 5 bases, with 19 bases remaining between them. CDR1 is SGHDT, CDR2 YYEEEE, per germline. The CDR3 loop reads CASSGPTGGLDEQYF. The CDR3 nucleotides read TGTGCCAGCAGCGGCCCGACCGGGGGGCTCGACGAGCAGTACTTC.

The V and J genes are TRBV7-3 and TRBJ2-5; 7 nucleotides line up with TRBD2. CDR3 length: 13 residues. Losses at the gene ends were 5 bases for V and 0 bases for J; bases not matched to a gene: 0. CDR1 SGHTA and CDR2 FQGTGA come from the germline V gene. This chain's CDR3 is CASSRGDQETQYF. CDR3 nucleotide sequence: TGTGCCAGCAGCCGGGGGGACCAAGAGACCCAGTACTTC.

The chain employs TRBV7-2 and TRBJ2-3; 8 positions match TRBD2. Trimming took 4 bases from V and 2 from J; bases not matched to a gene: 8. The CDR3 is 16 amino acids. The V gene's germline CDR1 is SGHTA and CDR2 FQGNSA. The CDR3 loop reads CASSSLAGGLTDTQYF. CDR3 sequence (DNA): TGTGCCAGCAGCTCCCTGGCGGGGGGTCTCACAGATACGCAGTATTTT.

The table lists this clone with a few counts. The gene calls are TRBV2 and TRBJ1-3; D remains unclear. The CDR3 contains 15 residues. Trimming removed 1 base at V and 4 bases at J, with 11 bases between. The germline gives CDR1 SNHLY, CDR2 FYNNEI. CDR3 sequence (DNA): TGTGCCAGCAGTGAAGAACGGGGTTGGGGAAACACCATATATTTT. This gives the protein CASSEERGWGNTIYF.

This chain connects TRBV5-1 to TRBJ2-1; unclear D gene. CDR1 and CDR2 from the germline V gene are SGHRS and YFSETQ. V was clipped by 2 bases and J by 4 bases, with 7 bases between them. The CDR3 has 13 amino acids. In nucleotides, the CDR3 is TGCGCCAGCAGCTTAGAAACTTACAATGAGCAGTTCTTC. Its protein product is CASSLETYNEQFF.

V gene TRBV5-1 combines with J gene TRBJ2-2; possible D gene TRBD1, 6 bases. The germline V and J ends were trimmed by 0 bases and 3 bases, with 9 bases remaining between them. The CDR3 loop spans 15 amino acids. Germline assignment: CDR1 SGHRS and CDR2 YFSETQ. As DNA, the CDR3 is TGCGCCAGCAGCTTGGTGGGGGCCGACACCGGGGAGCTGTTTTTT. Protein: CASSLVGADTGELFF.

V usage is TRBV5-1 and J usage is TRBJ2-7; 7 positions match TRBD1. Germline loops: CDR1 SGHRS, CDR2 YFSETQ. The junction had 7 bases not matched to a gene; V was cut back by 4 bases and J by 3 bases. This CDR3 is 14 amino acids long. CDR3 bases: TGCGCCAGCAGCGACCGGACAGGACTCTACGAGCAGTACTTC. Its protein product is CASSDRTGLYEQYF.

V is TRBV28 and J is TRBJ1-2, with 7 bases matching TRBD1. The CDR3 has 14 residues. V dropped 4 bases and J dropped 3; count of bases not matched to a gene: 5. Germline assignment: CDR1 MDHEN and CDR2 SYDVKM. The CDR3 loop is CASSSQGGYYGYTF. CDR3 sequence (DNA): TGTGCCAGCAGTTCGCAAGGGGGCTACTATGGCTACACCTTC.

The chain joins TRBV2 to TRBJ1-1; no definite D call. The V end lost 4 bases, the J end lost 1 base, and 7 bases lay between the germline ends. The germline gives CDR1 SNHLY, CDR2 FYNNEI. The CDR3 extends over 13 amino acids. The CDR3 spells CASSVNPNTEAFF. The DNA for the CDR3 is TGTGCCAGCAGTGTTAATCCGAACACTGAAGCTTTCTTT. Complete variable domain (other parts from reference TRBV2 and TRBJ1-1): EPEVTQTPSHQVTQMGQEVILRCVPISNHLYFYWYRQILGQKVEFLVSFYNNEISEKSEIFDDQFSVERPDGSNFTLKIRSTKLEDSAMYFCASSVNPNTEAFFGQGTRLTVV.

The rearrangement links TRBV9 to TRBJ1-2, with 9 bases lining up with TRBD1. The length of the CDR3 is 15 residues. Germline trimming cut 4 bases from V and 3 bases from J; bases unmatched to any gene: 7. CDR1 and CDR2 (germline): SGDLS, YYNGEE. The CDR3 reads CASSKQGASDYGYTF. The DNA for the CDR3 is TGTGCCAGCAGCAAACAGGGGGCTTCTGACTATGGCTACACCTTC.

The count of this clone is one. The genes are TRBV28 and TRBJ1-1; D unresolved. The V gene's germline CDR1 is MDHEN and CDR2 SYDVKM. The CDR3 contains 14 residues. Trimming removed 3 bases at V and 5 bases at J, with 13 bases between. The CDR3 protein is CASSFAGKRTEAFF. The CDR3 DNA sequence: TGTGCCAGCAGTTTCGCGGGGAAGAGGACTGAAGCTTTCTTT.

V is TRBV9 and J is TRBJ1-1, with unresolved D. V was clipped by 5 bases and J by 5 bases, with 10 bases between them. CDR3 length equals 12 residues. The germline V gene has CDR1 SGDLS and CDR2 YYNGEE. Here the CDR3 DNA reads TGTGCCAGCAGTCCCCCGGGGACTGAAGCTTTCTTT. The encoded protein is CASSPPGTEAFF.